This is a list of T cell receptor beta chains from one sample in a study of tumor and adjacent non-tumor tissue in lung cancer. TCRdb re-called the multiplex PCR reads through MiXCR, storing one row per CDR3 protein. The repertoire holds some 120,000 distinct CDR3 sequences, with about 66% as singletons. Sequences were obtained from lung tumor tissue. The receptors shown here come from a man aged 30 to 39 with non-small cell lung cancer. Both conserved end residues are trimmed from each CDR3. The listing skips clone size in some rows; elsewhere it reads once, few, many or a size class.

>TRBJ2-3|-|TRBV4-2
ASSQDRGGADRQY
>TRBJ2-1|-|TRBV28
ASNSPIEEKSSYNEQI
>TRBJ2-3|medium-sized|TRBV12-3/TRBV12-4
ASSVRQGALSNTQY
>TRBJ2-7|-|TRBV12-3/TRBV12-4
ASSLGPSPHEQY
>TRBJ2-1|-|TRBV29-1
NVQSFAYEQF
>TRBJ2-1|many|TRBV29-1
SVDWNIGSYNEQF
>TRBJ2-3|-|TRBV29-1
SVLSQRACFTDMQY
>TRBJ1-1|-|TRBV29-1
NVEARGTYTEAF
>TRBJ1-5|-|TRBV30
AWKRGGGFSNQPQH
>TRBJ2-7|-|TRBV11-2
TSSPGTGGDEQY
>TRBJ2-5|-|TRBV29-1
SGLGQRNGLAIQY
>TRBJ1-2|-|TRBV11-3
ASNLGEADGYT
>TRBJ2-3|-|TRBV4-3
ASSQDGGGGTDTQY
>TRBJ1-2|-|TRBV13
ANSLGADYGYI
>TRBJ2-1|once|TRBV11-2
ARSFIVGGNNEQF
>TRBJ2-1|many|TRBV12-3/TRBV12-4
ASSLVERGGDEQF
>TRBJ1-4|-|TRBV5-1
ASSLIPGNEKLF
>TRBJ2-2|many|TRBV10-3
AARAGLGLHGELF
>TRBJ2-1|-|TRBV24-1
ATSETSGRSASYEQF
>TRBJ1-2|-|TRBV24-1
ATSRTGPESGCT
>TRBJ1-3|few|TRBV5-4
ASSGDVGNTIY
>TRBJ2-7|many|TRBV20-1
SARVSGRSDEQY
>TRBJ1-1|few|TRBV4-1
ASSQVNREGEAF
>TRBJ2-7|many|TRBV5-5
ASSLDAGGLYEQY